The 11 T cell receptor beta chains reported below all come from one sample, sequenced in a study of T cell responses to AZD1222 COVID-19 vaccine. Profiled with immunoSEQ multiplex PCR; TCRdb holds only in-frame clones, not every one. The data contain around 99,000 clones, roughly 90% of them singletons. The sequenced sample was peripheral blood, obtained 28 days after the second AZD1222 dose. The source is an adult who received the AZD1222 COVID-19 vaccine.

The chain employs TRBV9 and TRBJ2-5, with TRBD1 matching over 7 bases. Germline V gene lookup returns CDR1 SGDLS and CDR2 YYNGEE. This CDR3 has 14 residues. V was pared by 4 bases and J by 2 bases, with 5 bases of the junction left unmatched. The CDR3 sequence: CASSPTGEQETQYF. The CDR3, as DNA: TGTGCCAGCAGCCCAACAGGGGAACAAGAGACCCAGTACTTC.

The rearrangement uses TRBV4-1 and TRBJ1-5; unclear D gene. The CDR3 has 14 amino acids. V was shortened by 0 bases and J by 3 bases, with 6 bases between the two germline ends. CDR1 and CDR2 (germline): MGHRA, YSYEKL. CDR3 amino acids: CASSQDFVNQPQHF. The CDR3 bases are TGCGCCAGCAGCCAAGATTTTGTCAATCAGCCCCAGCATTTT.

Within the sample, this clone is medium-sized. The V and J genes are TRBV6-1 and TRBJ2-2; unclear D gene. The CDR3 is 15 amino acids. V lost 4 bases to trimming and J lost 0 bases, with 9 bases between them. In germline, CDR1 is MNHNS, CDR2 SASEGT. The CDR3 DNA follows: TGTGCCAGCAGTGCCCTGGGATCGAACACCGGGGAGCTGTTTTTT. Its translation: CASSALGSNTGELFF.

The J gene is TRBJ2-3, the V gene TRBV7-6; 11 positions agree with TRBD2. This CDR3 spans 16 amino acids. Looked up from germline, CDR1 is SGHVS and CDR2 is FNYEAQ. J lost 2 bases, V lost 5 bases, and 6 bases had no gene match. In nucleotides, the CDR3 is TGTGCCAGCAGCCCCCGGACTAGCGGGTCCACAGATACGCAGTATTTT. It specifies CASSPRTSGSTDTQYF. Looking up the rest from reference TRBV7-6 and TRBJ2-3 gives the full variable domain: GAGVSQSPRYKVTKRGQDVALRCDPISGHVSLYWYRQALGQGPEFLTYFNYEAQQDKSGLPNDRFSAERPEGSISTLTIQRTEQRDSAMYRCASSPRTSGSTDTQYFGPGTRLTVL.

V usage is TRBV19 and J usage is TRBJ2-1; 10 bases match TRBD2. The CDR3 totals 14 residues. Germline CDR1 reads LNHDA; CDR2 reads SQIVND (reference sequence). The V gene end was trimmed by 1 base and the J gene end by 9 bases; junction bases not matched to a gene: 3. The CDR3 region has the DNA TGTGCCAGTAGTATAGTGCTAGCGGGGGCTGAGCAGTTCTTC. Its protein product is CASSIVLAGAEQFF.

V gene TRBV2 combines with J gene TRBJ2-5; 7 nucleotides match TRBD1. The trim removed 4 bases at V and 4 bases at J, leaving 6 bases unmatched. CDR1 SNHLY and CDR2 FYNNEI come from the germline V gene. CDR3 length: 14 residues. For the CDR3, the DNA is TGTGCCAGCAGTGTTGAGGGGGCCGGAGAGACCCAGTACTTC. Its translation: CASSVEGAGETQYF.

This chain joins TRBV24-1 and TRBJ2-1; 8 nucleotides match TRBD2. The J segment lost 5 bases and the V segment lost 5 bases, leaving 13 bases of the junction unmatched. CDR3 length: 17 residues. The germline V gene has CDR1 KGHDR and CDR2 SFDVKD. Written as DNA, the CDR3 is TGTGCCACCAGTGCCCCCTACGGGAGGGCCGGAAACAATGAGCAGTTCTTC. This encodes CATSAPYGRAGNNEQFF.

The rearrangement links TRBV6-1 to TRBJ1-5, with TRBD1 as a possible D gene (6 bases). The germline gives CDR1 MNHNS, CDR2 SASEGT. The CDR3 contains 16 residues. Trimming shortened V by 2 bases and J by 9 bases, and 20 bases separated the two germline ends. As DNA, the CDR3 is TGTGCCAGCAGTGAAAGGGGGGTGGGGCTCCAGGGGCCCCAGCATTTT. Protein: CASSERGVGLQGPQHF.

CDR3: CASSADTNTEAFF. CDR3 coding DNA: TGTGCCAGCAGCGCGGACACGAACACTGAAGCTTTCTTT. This chain connects TRBV7-6 to TRBJ1-1; D may be TRBD1 (5 bases). CDR3 length: 13 amino acids. The germline V gene has CDR1 SGHVS and CDR2 FNYEAQ. V lost 5 bases and J 1 base, leaving 8 bases between the germline ends.

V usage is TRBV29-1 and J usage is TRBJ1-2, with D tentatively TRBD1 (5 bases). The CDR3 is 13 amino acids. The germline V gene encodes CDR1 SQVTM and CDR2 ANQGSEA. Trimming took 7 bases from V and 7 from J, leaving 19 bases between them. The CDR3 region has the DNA TGCAGCGCCAAGTCCCAGGGTCGGGGTGGCTACACCTTC. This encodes CSAKSQGRGGYTF.

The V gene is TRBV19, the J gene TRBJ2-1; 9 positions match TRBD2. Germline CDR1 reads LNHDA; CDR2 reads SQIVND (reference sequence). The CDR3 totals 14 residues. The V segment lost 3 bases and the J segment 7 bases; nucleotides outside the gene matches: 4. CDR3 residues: CASSMREGGNEQFF. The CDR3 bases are TGTGCCAGTAGTATGCGGGAGGGCGGTAATGAGCAGTTCTTC.